This T cell receptor (beta chain) is from a study of T and B cells in COVID-19 patients. Per the germline V gene, CDR1 is KGHDR and CDR2 is SFDVKD. After removal of 4 bases from V and 5 bases from J, the junction contained 9 bases not matched to a gene. The CDR3 loop spans 16 amino acids. Each TRB amplification used roughly 220-550 ng of genomic DNA from blood. TRB rearrangements were amplified by multiplex PCR with BIOMED2 TRB-A/B primers. TCRdb independently ran MiXCR on the multiplex PCR reads; one entry per CDR3 protein. The sample lists around 3,000 distinct CDR3 sequences, approximately 24% seen once, with roughly 25% in the top ten.

The source material was blood. The source of this sequence is a human donor with active COVID-19. The chain couples TRBV24-1 to TRBJ2-1; TRBD1 aligns across 8 bases. The CDR3: CATSDPGTGGHNEQFF. CDR3 nucleotide sequence: TGTGCCACCAGTGACCCTGGGACAGGCGGACACAATGAGCAGTTCTTC.